The clone carrying this TCR beta chain came up many times. Its matching antigen is unknown. Arm-PCR of CDR3 regions and iRepertoire HTBI primers were used to build TCR beta libraries. TCRdb re-analysed the multiplex PCR reads in MiXCR, keeping a single row per CDR3 protein. The repertoire holds some 330,000 distinct CDR3 sequences, with about 10% as singletons. The time point denotes: newly diagnosed GD, antithyroid drugs for less than 3 months. RNA from PBMCs was the source of the TCR library. This sample stems from a study of regulatory T cells in long-lasting Graves disease. Study-level results: Lower TCR diversity was seen in persistent Graves' patients than in newly diagnosed ones.

The CDR3 is 16 amino acids. Trimming removed 2 bases at V and 0 bases at J, with 13 bases between. Germline V lookup: CDR1 MNHEY, CDR2 SMNVEV (reference sequence). This sample was shared with a second study, whose subject was T cells in Graves' hyperthyroidism and ophthalmopathy.

The material sequenced was peripheral blood mononuclear cells (PBMCs), taken at new diagnosis, from a patient treated with antithyroid drugs. This chain connects TRBV27 to TRBJ1-1; D perhaps matches TRBD1 (6 bases). The sequence was obtained from a woman under 30 with Graves disease. CDR3 amino acids: CASSLRGRAVNTEAFF. The DNA of the CDR3 is TGTGCCAGCAGTTTAAGGGGGAGGGCCGTGAACACTGAAGCTTTCTTT.